Shown below are 23 T cell receptor beta chains from a single sample sequenced in a study of cytomegalovirus exposure and HLA in healthy donors. The study ran its PCR with 60 Vbeta and 13 Jbeta primers. The method was immunoSEQ multiplex PCR; TCRdb's version includes in-frame clones alone and lacks a portion of them. The sample shows some 150,000 clones, 70% to 75% of them seen only once. The specimen sequenced was PBMCs. The receptors stem from a human donor in good health.

This rearrangement joins TRBV23-1 to TRBJ2-7; D is unresolved. TRBV23-1 is annotated as an ORF whose role is uncertain. V shed 0 bases and J shed 0 bases, with 9 bases lying between them. This CDR3 spans 15 amino acids. CDR3 amino acids: CASSQSNRTSYEQYF. The CDR3 DNA reads TGCGCCAGCAGTCAATCGAACAGAACCTCCTACGAGCAGTACTTC.

The chain employs TRBV5-1 and TRBJ2-5, with D unclear. The J call may not be correct, given that the DNA end is closer to TRBJ2-7. The germline gives CDR1 SGHRS, CDR2 YFSETQ. The CDR3 extends over 15 amino acids. As DNA, the CDR3 is TGCGCCAGCAGCTACTCCCTATGGGGCTCCTACGAGCAGTACTTC. Residues: CASSYSLWGSYEQYF.

The chain uses TRBV2 and TRBJ1-5; the D gene is possibly TRBD1 (5 bases). The V end lost 5 bases, the J end lost 4 bases, and 12 bases lay between the germline ends. Per germline, CDR1 SNHLY and CDR2 FYNNEI. The CDR3 covers 14 residues. CDR3 loop: CASSWGVRNQPQHF. In DNA form, the CDR3 reads TGTGCCAGCAGTTGGGGCGTACGGAATCAGCCCCAGCATTTT.

Only one count was recorded for this clone. J is TRBJ2-1 and V is TRBV5-1; a possible D gene is TRBD2 (6 bases). Between the trimmed V and J ends, which lost 4 bases and 6 bases, there was a span of 17 bases. Looked up from germline, CDR1 is SGHRS and CDR2 is YFSETQ. This CDR3 comprises 15 residues. This chain's CDR3 is CASSRGGTDSNEQFF. As DNA, the CDR3 is TGCGCCAGCAGCCGGGGCGGGACGGATTCCAATGAGCAGTTCTTC.

Regarding this clone: Its ends do not fully match the called genes, so a read error is possible. The V and J genes are TRBV7-9 and TRBJ1-1; TRBD1 is a possible D gene (5 bases). CDR1 and CDR2 (germline): SEHNR, FQNEAQ (reference sequence). This CDR3 contains 12 residues. The CDR3 bases are TGTTCCAGCAGCCCGGGGGGGGGATCGGCTTTCTTT. Amino acids: CSSSPGGGSAFF.

The V gene is TRBV29-1, the J gene TRBJ2-7; D is ambiguous. CDR3 length: 11 amino acids. Deletions cut 4 bases from V and 6 bases from J, with 10 bases between. Germline CDR1 and CDR2: SQVTM and ANQGSEA. The CDR3 protein is CSVVQRGEQYF. The CDR3 nucleotides are TGCAGCGTTGTGCAGAGAGGCGAGCAGTACTTC.

The V gene is TRBV6-4, the J gene TRBJ2-5; TRBD1 aligns across 8 bases. J lost 11 bases, V lost 5 bases, and 10 bases had no gene match. The CDR3 runs 13 residues. CDR1 MRHNA and CDR2 SNTAGT come from the germline V gene. CDR3 residues: CASSRTGNSEQYF. DNA of the CDR3: TGTGCCAGCAGTCGGACAGGGAATTCAGAGCAGTACTTC.

This clone appeared many times. This chain links TRBV6-5 with TRBJ2-2; the match to TRBD2 covers 7 bases. Germline lookup yields CDR1 MNHEY and CDR2 SVGAGI. The CDR3 has 15 residues. V shed 6 bases and J 3 bases; nucleotides not matched to a gene: 7. As DNA, the CDR3 is TGTGCCAGCAGGGTCGGACGGGAGGACACCGGGGAGCTGTTTTTT. This translates into CASRVGREDTGELFF.

V is TRBV19 and J is TRBJ2-1; 11 nucleotides line up with TRBD2. This CDR3 has 14 amino acids. Per germline, CDR1 LNHDA and CDR2 SQIVND (reference sequence). Trimming at V came to 7 bases and at J to 8 bases, leaving 7 bases not matched to a gene. CDR3 sequence: CASTLLAGVDEQFF. The CDR3 nucleotides read TGTGCCAGTACTTTACTAGCGGGAGTTGATGAGCAGTTCTTC.

This chain links TRBV11-1 with TRBJ1-1; 12 bases are a match to TRBD1. J gave up 4 bases and V 5 bases, and 2 bases lay outside the gene matches. Per the germline V gene, CDR1 is SGHAT and CDR2 is FQDESV (reference sequence). The CDR3 spans 14 residues. CDR3: CASSRGQGATEAFF. CDR3 nucleotide sequence: TGTGCCAGCAGCAGGGGACAGGGGGCCACTGAAGCTTTCTTT.

The chain joins TRBV11-2 to TRBJ2-1, with D perhaps TRBD2 (6 bases). Trimming cost V 5 bases and J 4 bases, with 9 bases left between them. This CDR3 region has 13 residues. From germline, CDR1 is SGHAT and CDR2 FQNNGV. The CDR3 spells CASSLAQYNEQFF. The DNA of the CDR3 is TGTGCCAGCAGCCTAGCGCAGTACAATGAGCAGTTCTTC.

The rearrangement links TRBV5-6 to TRBJ2-4, with D hard to call. Trimming pared 0 bases from V and 0 bases from J, leaving 7 bases between. Germline CDR1 is SGHDT and CDR2 is YYEEEE. CDR3 length: 15 amino acids. The chain's CDR3 is CASSLGSLAKNIQYF. In DNA form, the CDR3 reads TGTGCCAGCAGCTTGGGCAGTCTAGCCAAAAACATTCAGTACTTC.

This clone was picked up one time. The CDR3 here is CASSYSGLAGPDTQYF. DNA of the CDR3: TGTGCCAGCAGTTACTCAGGTCTAGCGGGACCAGATACGCAGTATTTT. The gene calls are TRBV6-5 and TRBJ2-3; 9 bases fit TRBD2. Germline CDR1 is MNHEY and CDR2 is SVGAGI. V gave up 0 bases and J gave up 4 bases; unmatched junction bases: 5. The CDR3 is 16 amino acids.

The chain has TRBV4-1 and TRBJ1-1; weak D call: TRBD1 (6 bases). CDR3 length: 14 amino acids. CDR1 is MGHRA and CDR2 is YSYEKL in the germline V gene. V shed 2 bases and J shed 4 bases, with 11 bases lying between them. CDR3 in amino acids: CASSQPTGFTEAFF. In DNA form, the CDR3 reads TGCGCCAGCAGCCAACCGACAGGCTTCACTGAAGCTTTCTTT.

The chain has TRBV13 and TRBJ1-1; D remains ambiguous. The ends were cut back, 4 bases at V and 5 bases at J, with 14 bases in the middle. The V gene's germline CDR1 is PRHDT and CDR2 FYEKMQ (reference sequence). This CDR3 is built from 14 residues. The CDR3 DNA sequence: TGTGCCAGCAGCTCATACCGGGTCCTTACTGAAGCTTTCTTT. This gives the protein CASSSYRVLTEAFF. Full variable domain (rest looked up from reference TRBV13 and TRBJ1-1): AAGVIQSPRHLIKEKRETATLKCYPIPRHDTVYWYQQGPGQDPQFLISFYEKMQSDKGSIPDRFSAQQFSDYHSELNMSSLELGDSALYFCASSSYRVLTEAFFGQGTRLTVV.

This sequence joins TRBV11-3 and TRBJ1-5; D remains unclear. Germline V gives CDR1 SGHNT, CDR2 YENEEA. V shed 1 base and J shed 4 bases, with 5 bases lying between them. CDR3 length: 13 amino acids. The CDR3 region has the DNA TGTGCCAGCAGCTTAGGAGCAAATCAGCCCCAGCATTTT. Translating it yields CASSLGANQPQHF.

This chain connects TRBV2 to TRBJ2-5; TRBD2 matches 7 bases. This CDR3 has 16 residues. J was trimmed by 2 bases and V by 5 bases; bases with no gene match: 11. Germline V gene data show CDR1 as SNHLY and CDR2 as FYNNEI. The DNA of the CDR3 is TGTGCCAGCAGTCCCCGACTAGCTGGAGGTCAAGAGACCCAGTACTTC. This codes for CASSPRLAGGQETQYF. Full variable domain (outside the CDR3, taken from reference TRBV2 and TRBJ2-5): EPEVTQTPSHQVTQMGQEVILRCVPISNHLYFYWYRQILGQKVEFLVSFYNNEISEKSEIFDDQFSVERPDGSNFTLKIRSTKLEDSAMYFCASSPRLAGGQETQYFGPGTRLLVL.

The chain is built from TRBV11-1 and TRBJ2-5; 8 bases map to TRBD1. Judging by the DNA end, TRBJ2-7 fits better; the J call may be wrong. The CDR3 runs to 15 residues. CDR1 SGHAT and CDR2 FQDESV come from the germline V gene (reference sequence). DNA of the CDR3: TGTGCCAGCAGCTCGGCGACAGGGGTACGCTACGAGCAGTACTTC. This gives the protein CASSSATGVRYEQYF.

This clone is a singleton in its sample. This chain joins TRBV5-1 and TRBJ2-7; TRBD1 matches at 7 bases. J gave up 5 bases and V 3 bases, and 8 bases lay outside the gene matches. The CDR3 has 14 amino acids. Per the germline V gene, CDR1 is SGHRS and CDR2 is YFSETQ. CDR3 sequence reads: CASSSRTGTDEQYF. The DNA for the CDR3 is TGCGCCAGCAGCTCCCGAACCGGGACAGACGAGCAGTACTTC.

The V gene is TRBV6-1, the J gene TRBJ2-7; a possible D gene is TRBD2 (6 bases). The CDR3 has 14 amino acids. Germline V gene sequence: CDR1 MNHNS, CDR2 SASEGT. The V and J ends lost 3 bases and 3 bases respectively, with 12 bases between them. The CDR3 DNA is TGTGCCAGCAGTGAGGGTAGGGGAGGCTACGAGCAGTACTTC. This translates into CASSEGRGGYEQYF.

V is TRBV10-3 and J is TRBJ1-5; 8 positions match TRBD1. The V gene end was trimmed by 3 bases and the J gene end by 0 bases; junction bases not matched to a gene: 7. The CDR3 loop spans 17 amino acids. The V gene's germline CDR1 is ENHRY and CDR2 SYGVKD. CDR3 DNA sequence: TGTGCCATCAGTGAATCCGACAGGGGTTATAGCAATCAGCCCCAGCATTTT. Residues: CAISESDRGYSNQPQHF.

The CDR3 coding sequence is TGTGCCAGCAGTTACTCCGGACAGGGCTATGAGCAGTTCTTC. Its protein is CASSYSGQGYEQFF. V is TRBV6-5 and J is TRBJ2-1, with TRBD1 matching 8 bases. CDR1 MNHEY and CDR2 SVGAGI come from the germline V gene. The CDR3 loop spans 14 amino acids. Germline trimming cut 0 bases from V and 8 bases from J; bases unmatched to any gene: 3.

The gene calls are TRBV6-1 and TRBJ2-5, with D possibly matching TRBD1 (6 bases). The CDR3 runs to 17 residues. Per the germline V gene, CDR1 is MNHNS and CDR2 is SASEGT. V dropped 1 base and J dropped 5 bases, with 20 bases sitting between them. The CDR3: CASSEVGTNSIRETQYF. The CDR3 region has the DNA TGTGCCAGCAGTGAAGTGGGGACAAATTCCATCCGGGAGACCCAGTACTTC.